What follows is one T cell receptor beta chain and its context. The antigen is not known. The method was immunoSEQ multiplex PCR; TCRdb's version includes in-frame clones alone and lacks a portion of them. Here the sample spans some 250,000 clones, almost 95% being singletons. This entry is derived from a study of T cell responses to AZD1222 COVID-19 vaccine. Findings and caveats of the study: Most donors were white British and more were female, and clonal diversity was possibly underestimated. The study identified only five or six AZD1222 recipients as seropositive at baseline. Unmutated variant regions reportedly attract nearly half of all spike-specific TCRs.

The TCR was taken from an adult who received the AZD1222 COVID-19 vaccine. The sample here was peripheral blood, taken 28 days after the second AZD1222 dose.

CDR3 nucleotide sequence: TGCGCCAGCAGCTTGGCCGGGCATGCGGGGGAGACCCAGTACTTC. Its protein product is CASSLAGHAGETQYF. The chain carries TRBV5-1 and TRBJ2-5; possibly TRBD2 for D (6 bases). There are 15 residues in the CDR3. Germline CDR1 is SGHRS and CDR2 is YFSETQ. V was pared by 0 bases and J by 5 bases, with 14 bases between.